What follows are 26 T cell receptor beta chains derived from one specimen sequenced in a study of cytomegalovirus exposure and HLA in healthy donors. The PCR ran on 60 Vbeta and 13 Jbeta primers. Data came from immunoSEQ multiplex PCR; TCRdb stores just in-frame clones and leaves some out. This repertoire shows about 150,000 clones, nearly 80% found once; its top ten account for 9.5% to 15%. The sequencing input was PBMCs. These TCRs come from a man in his thirties or forties in good health and CMV-seropositive.

This clone was counted once. The V call is TRBV10-3, the J call TRBJ1-5, with a tentative D call TRBD1 (6 bases). Germline V CDR1 and CDR2: ENHRY, SYGVKD. The CDR3 is 15 residues long. V lost 0 bases to trimming and J lost 7 bases, with 13 bases between them. CDR3: CAISESQGMEQPQHF. CDR3 bases: TGTGCCATCAGTGAGTCGCAGGGGATGGAACAGCCCCAGCATTTT.

The chain employs TRBV2 and TRBJ1-2; 8 bases align to TRBD1. The V segment lost 6 bases and the J segment 8 bases; nucleotides outside the gene matches: 5. The CDR3 spans 12 residues. The germline CDR1 and CDR2 sequences are SNHLY and FYNNEI. The CDR3 DNA reads as TGTGCCAGCAGCGCCGACAGGGGCGGCTACACCTTC. It is translated as CASSADRGGYTF.

The chain's CDR3 is CASSLGAANYGYTF. The CDR3 DNA is TGTGCCAGCAGCTTAGGGGCAGCTAACTATGGCTACACCTTC. V and J are TRBV7-2 and TRBJ1-2; D unresolved. The V and J ends lost 1 base and 0 bases respectively, with 6 bases between them. The CDR3 runs to 14 residues. Germline values: CDR1 SGHTA, CDR2 FQGNSA.

The chain is built from TRBV6-5 and TRBJ2-7, with D uncertain. The CDR3 spans 11 residues. Germline CDR1 and CDR2: MNHEY and SVGAGI. V was clipped by 5 bases and J by 2 bases, with 4 bases between them. In DNA form, the CDR3 reads TGTGCCAGCAGTGAGCCCTACGAGCAGTACTTC. Translating it yields CASSEPYEQYF.

This clone was detected once. This rearrangement joins TRBV2 to TRBJ1-3, with a tentative D call TRBD1 (5 bases). Between the trimmed V and J ends, which lost 6 bases and 0 bases, there was a span of 12 bases. From germline, CDR1 is SNHLY and CDR2 FYNNEI. This CDR3 has 15 residues. The CDR3 DNA is TGTGCCAGCAGCACAGGTTGGGGCTCTGGAAACACCATATATTTT. Translated, it gives CASSTGWGSGNTIYF.

V and J are TRBV6-5 and TRBJ2-5; D not resolved. The V gene's germline CDR1 is MNHEY and CDR2 SVGAGI. V lost 6 bases and J lost 3, with 5 bases in between. The CDR3 spans 11 residues. CDR3 DNA: TGTGCCAGCAGCCAAAAAGAGACCCAGTACTTC. Encoded protein: CASSQKETQYF.

The chain couples TRBV27 to TRBJ2-1; TRBD2 matches at 11 bases. CDR3 length: 15 residues. The V segment lost 5 bases and the J segment 7 bases; nucleotides outside the gene matches: 7. The germline V gene has CDR1 MNHEY and CDR2 SMNVEV (reference sequence). The CDR3 DNA follows: TGTGCCAGCAGTCCTACTAGCGGGAGTCGGAATGAGCAGTTCTTC. It is translated as CASSPTSGSRNEQFF.

The chain joins TRBV7-6 to TRBJ2-1; TRBD2 matches at 14 bases. The CDR3 sequence is 16 residues long. The J segment lost 10 bases and the V segment lost 5 bases, leaving 10 bases of the junction unmatched. CDR1 and CDR2 (germline): SGHVS, FNYEAQ. CDR3 sequence reads: CASSPRGLAGAEEQFF. The CDR3, as DNA: TGTGCCAGCAGCCCGAGGGGACTAGCGGGAGCAGAGGAGCAGTTCTTC.

The chain employs TRBV25-1 and TRBJ2-1, with TRBD2 as a possible D gene (5 bases). The germline V and J ends were trimmed by 3 bases and 0 bases, with 15 bases remaining between them. Germline CDR1 reads MGHDK; CDR2 reads SYGVNS. CDR3 length equals 17 residues. CDR3: CASSDVLAQSSYNEQFF. CDR3 DNA sequence: TGTGCCAGCAGTGATGTTTTAGCGCAGAGCTCCTACAATGAGCAGTTCTTC. Combining the CDR3 with reference TRBV25-1 and TRBJ2-1 gives the whole variable domain EADIYQTPRYLVIGTGKKITLECSQTMGHDKMYWYQQDPGMELHLIHYSYGVNSTEKGDLSSESTVSRIRTEHFPLTLESARPSHTSQYLCASSDVLAQSSYNEQFFGPGTRLTVL.

The chain employs TRBV6-5 and TRBJ1-1, with D maybe TRBD1 (5 bases). This CDR3 spans 15 amino acids. Germline CDR1 MNHEY, CDR2 SVGAGI. The V gene lost 0 bases and the J gene lost 3 bases, with 11 bases spanning the gap. The CDR3 sequence: CASSYSRTQDTEAFF. The CDR3 nucleotides read TGTGCCAGCAGTTACTCGAGGACACAGGACACTGAAGCTTTCTTT.

The J gene is TRBJ1-1, the V gene TRBV30, with D uncertain. Germline CDR1 GTSNPN, CDR2 SVGIG (reference sequence). Between the trimmed V and J ends, which lost 7 bases and 8 bases, there was a span of 17 bases. This CDR3 contains 12 residues. The CDR3 reads CASLGPSREAFF. As DNA, the CDR3 is TGTGCCTCCCTTGGGCCCTCCCGAGAAGCTTTCTTT.

This sequence joins TRBV27 and TRBJ1-4; 7 positions match TRBD1. The CDR3 totals 14 residues. Looked up from germline, CDR1 is MNHEY and CDR2 is SMNVEV (reference sequence). The trim removed 10 bases at V and 6 bases at J, leaving 11 bases unmatched. In DNA form, the CDR3 reads TGTGCCACCTCATCGACAGGGATCGATGAAAAACTGTTTTTT. It codes for CATSSTGIDEKLFF.

The CDR3 bases are TGTGCCAGCAGCCCGGGACATGCGGACGAGCAGTACTTC. Protein product: CASSPGHADEQYF. The chain joins TRBV28 to TRBJ2-7; perhaps TRBD1 as D (6 bases). With 6 bases removed from V and 5 bases from J, the gap between germline ends came to 14 bases. The CDR3 has 13 amino acids. From germline, CDR1 is MDHEN and CDR2 SYDVKM.

The J gene is TRBJ1-1, the V gene TRBV5-1, with 9 positions matching TRBD1. The CDR3 is made up of 16 amino acids. Germline V lookup: CDR1 SGHRS, CDR2 YFSETQ. The ends lost 4 bases at V and 1 base at J; junction bases unmatched: 8. The CDR3: CASSLRDRATNTEAFF. In DNA, the CDR3 is TGCGCCAGCAGCCTCCGGGACAGGGCGACGAACACTGAAGCTTTCTTT.

The chain joins TRBV5-4 to TRBJ2-1; 13 nucleotides line up with TRBD2. Looked up from germline, CDR1 is SGHNT and CDR2 is YYREEE (reference sequence). V was clipped by 3 bases and J by 0 bases; unmatched bases: 3. This CDR3 is built from 17 residues. CDR3 sequence: CASSSTSGRISYNEQFF. The CDR3 nucleotides are TGTGCCAGCAGCTCGACTAGCGGGAGGATCTCCTACAATGAGCAGTTCTTC.

The rearrangement uses TRBV5-6 and TRBJ1-2; the D gene is possibly TRBD1 (5 bases). CDR1 SGHDT and CDR2 YYEEEE come from the germline V gene. Trimming removed 4 bases at V and 1 base at J, with 14 bases between. CDR3 length: 15 residues. CDR3 nucleotide sequence: TGTGCCAGCAGCCTAAGGGACTGGTATAACTATGGCTACACCTTC. Translation: CASSLRDWYNYGYTF.

The rearrangement uses TRBV5-1 and TRBJ1-4, with D hard to call. With 2 bases removed from V and 10 bases from J, the gap between germline ends came to 15 bases. Germline V gene lookup returns CDR1 SGHRS and CDR2 YFSETQ. This CDR3 contains 14 residues. The CDR3 reads CASSLPETRGKLFF. The DNA for the CDR3 is TGCGCCAGCAGCTTACCTGAGACTCGCGGAAAACTGTTTTTT.

J is TRBJ1-1 and V is TRBV15; D uncertain. The germline V and J ends were trimmed by 2 bases and 8 bases, with 12 bases remaining between them. Germline lookup yields CDR1 LNHNV and CDR2 YYDKDF (reference sequence). The CDR3 runs 13 residues. In DNA, the CDR3 is TGTGCCACCAGCAGAAATCTGGCTCGCGAAGCTTTCTTT. It specifies CATSRNLAREAFF.

The genes are TRBV5-5 and TRBJ2-7, with a tentative D call TRBD1 (5 bases). The CDR3 consists of 14 residues. V lost 1 base and J lost 7, with 15 bases in between. Germline values: CDR1 SGHKS, CDR2 YYEKEE (reference sequence). CDR3 region: CASSLSQGLREQYF. The DNA for the CDR3 is TGTGCCAGCAGCTTGTCCCAGGGCCTGAGGGAGCAGTACTTC.

This clone was seen only a few times. The V and J genes are TRBV7-3 and TRBJ2-7, with TRBD2 matching over 7 bases. The V segment lost 2 bases and the J segment 2 bases; nucleotides outside the gene matches: 9. This CDR3 is 16 amino acids long. CDR1 is SGHTA and CDR2 is FQGTGA in the germline V gene. The CDR3 nucleotides are TGTGCCAGCAGCTTAGAGGCCAGCGGACTAGCCTACGAGCAGTACTTC. As protein: CASSLEASGLAYEQYF.

The chain has TRBV7-2 and TRBJ2-1; TRBD2 matches 8 bases. CDR1 is SGHTA and CDR2 is FQGNSA in the germline V gene. J lost 4 bases, V lost 4 bases, and 9 bases had no gene match. This CDR3 has 16 amino acids. Here the CDR3 DNA reads TGTGCCAGCAGCTGGACCATAGCGGGGAGTTACAATGAGCAGTTCTTC. Translated: CASSWTIAGSYNEQFF.

The chain has TRBV5-1 and TRBJ1-2; D is unresolved. Trimming stripped 4 bases from V and 1 base from J, with 14 bases between. CDR1 SGHRS and CDR2 YFSETQ come from the germline V gene. This CDR3 comprises 15 residues. CDR3 sequence: CASSPYIRDNYGYTF. As DNA, the CDR3 is TGCGCCAGCAGCCCATATATCCGCGATAACTATGGCTACACCTTC.

This chain connects TRBV28 to TRBJ2-4; 7 positions match TRBD2. The junction had 11 bases not matched to a gene; V was cut back by 3 bases and J by 3 bases. Germline V gene data show CDR1 as MDHEN and CDR2 as SYDVKM. CDR3 length: 17 residues. CDR3 sequence: CASSFSARESDKNIQYF. The CDR3 DNA reads as TGTGCCAGCAGTTTTTCGGCGCGGGAGTCGGACAAAAACATTCAGTACTTC.

This chain links TRBV27 with TRBJ2-7, with D possibly TRBD2 on 6 matching bases. The germline V gene encodes CDR1 MNHEY and CDR2 SMNVEV (reference sequence). Trimming took off 4 bases at V and 0 bases at J, with 7 bases between the two ends. CDR3 length equals 13 residues. This CDR3 is CASSWGLSYEQYF. The CDR3 DNA is TGTGCCAGCAGTTGGGGACTCTCCTACGAGCAGTACTTC.

This clone was recorded a few times. The chain carries TRBV7-9 and TRBJ1-4; 8 bases align to TRBD1. The CDR3 is made up of 14 amino acids. The trim removed 2 bases at V and 7 bases at J, leaving 3 bases unmatched. Looked up from germline, CDR1 is SEHNR and CDR2 is FQNEAQ (reference sequence). This CDR3 is CASSLQGAGEKLFF. DNA for the CDR3: TGTGCCAGCAGCTTACAGGGGGCCGGTGAAAAACTGTTTTTT.

The gene calls are TRBV19 and TRBJ1-5; the D gene is possibly TRBD1 (5 bases). The CDR3 has 15 amino acids. The germline V gene has CDR1 LNHDA and CDR2 SQIVND (reference sequence). Trimming removed 3 bases at V and 4 bases at J, with 13 bases between. DNA of the CDR3: TGTGCCAGTAGTATTGGGGCGACAGCTAATCAGCCCCAGCATTTT. As protein: CASSIGATANQPQHF. The variable domain in full, completed from reference TRBV19 and TRBJ1-5, reads DGGITQSPKYLFRKEGQNVTLSCEQNLNHDAMYWYRQDPGQGLRLIYYSQIVNDFQKGDIAEGYSVSREKKESFPLTVTSAQKNPTAFYLCASSIGATANQPQHFGDGTRLSIL.